Listed below are T cell receptor beta chains from one sample, sequenced in a study of blood T cell repertoires in COVID-19. Using immunoSEQ multiplex PCR, the repertoire was profiled, and TCRdb retains in-frame clones only, with some absent. The table includes some 120,000 clones, 90% detected once. The specimen was peripheral blood. The source is a human donor with active COVID-19. The donor label of this sample is uncertain. The CDR3 runs from the conserved cysteine through the conserved F or W. D genes are given only for firm matches. Where a row states a size, it is once, few, many or the class of an expanded clone; other rows omit it.

D: NA
J: TRBJ2-2
V: TRBV28
length: 15
size: NA
DNA: TGTGCCAGCAGAGTTTCGGCATCAGGGACCGGGGAGCTGTTTTTT
CDR3: CASRVSASGTGELFF

D: TRBD2
J: TRBJ2-1
V: TRBV6-2/TRBV6-3
length: 14
size: NA
DNA: TGTGCCAGCAGTTACGGGTTGGGGGGGAATGAGCAGTTCTTC
CDR3: CASSYGLGGNEQFF

D: NA
J: TRBJ1-2
V: TRBV7-2
length: 12
size: NA
DNA: TGTGCCAGCAGCCGAAGGGGCTATGGCTACACCTTC
CDR3: CASSRRGYGYTF

D: TRBD1
J: TRBJ2-7
V: TRBV9
length: 15
size: NA
DNA: TGTGCCAGCAGCACCCGACAGGGTAGCCTTAACGAGCAGTACTTC
CDR3: CASSTRQGSLNEQYF

D: NA
J: TRBJ2-7
V: TRBV5-1
length: 16
size: once
DNA: TGCGCCAGCAGCAGAACCGCTGGAGGGTTGGCCTACGAGCAGTACTTC
CDR3: CASSRTAGGLAYEQYF

D: NA
J: TRBJ2-1
V: TRBV10-3
length: 16
size: NA
DNA: TGTGCCATCAGTGAGTCCGGACAGCCGCCCTACAATGAGCAGTTCTTC
CDR3: CAISESGQPPYNEQFF

D: TRBD1
J: TRBJ2-2
V: TRBV7-6
length: 15
size: NA
DNA: TGTGCCAGCAGCTTGAGACAGGGGGCTTCCGGGGAGCTGTTTTTT
CDR3: CASSLRQGASGELFF

D: NA
J: TRBJ1-2
V: TRBV18
length: 16
size: NA
DNA: TGTGCCAGCTCACCACCGGGTGGACAGAGCCTTTTAGGCTACACCTTC
CDR3: CASSPPGGQSLLGYTF

D: TRBD1
J: TRBJ1-1
V: TRBV5-1
length: 16
size: NA
DNA: TGCGCCAGCAGCTACCTGGGGACAGGGGAGAACACTGAAGCTTTCTTT
CDR3: CASSYLGTGENTEAFF

D: TRBD2
J: TRBJ2-5
V: TRBV6-2/TRBV6-3
length: 17
size: NA
DNA: TGTGCCAGCAGTTACCTACTAGCGGGGGGTCTACAAGAGACCCAGTACTTC
CDR3: CASSYLLAGGLQETQYF

D: TRBD1
J: TRBJ1-6
V: TRBV14
length: 16
size: NA
DNA: TGTGCCAGCAGCCCCACTCACGGGACAGGGGATTCACCCCTCCACTTT
CDR3: CASSPTHGTGDSPLHF

D: NA
J: TRBJ2-5
V: TRBV6-5
length: 15
size: NA
DNA: TGTGCCAGCAGTTACTCGCGGAACGCTGGGGAGACCCAGTACTTC
CDR3: CASSYSRNAGETQYF

D: NA
J: TRBJ2-3
V: TRBV7-2
length: 15
size: NA
DNA: TGTGCCAGCAGCTTAGTTAGCGGGACAGATGATACGCAGTATTTT
CDR3: CASSLVSGTDDTQYF

D: NA
J: TRBJ2-2
V: TRBV5-1
length: 16
size: NA
DNA: TGCGCCAGCAGCTTCAGGATTGGGGGCAGAGTCGGGGAGCTGTTTTTT
CDR3: CASSFRIGGRVGELFF

D: NA
J: TRBJ2-2
V: TRBV5-1
length: 14
size: NA
DNA: TGCGCCAGCAGCGTCGTCGGAGCTACCGGGGAGCTGTTTTTT
CDR3: CASSVVGATGELFF

D: TRBD1
J: TRBJ1-4
V: TRBV9
length: 16
size: NA
DNA: TGTGCCAGCAGCGCGGTTACAGGGGGCCCAAATGAAAAACTGTTTTTT
CDR3: CASSAVTGGPNEKLFF

D: TRBD2
J: TRBJ2-1
V: TRBV5-8
length: 15
size: NA
DNA: TGTGCCAGCAGCCGCGGGACTAGCGGGGGGAATGAGCAGTTCTTC
CDR3: CASSRGTSGGNEQFF

D: NA
J: TRBJ2-1
V: TRBV2
length: 15
size: once
DNA: TGTGCCAGCAGTGAAGTTCAGATCCCACAAAATGAGCAGTTCTTC
CDR3: CASSEVQIPQNEQFF

D: TRBD2
J: TRBJ2-7
V: TRBV19
length: 18
size: NA
DNA: TGTGCCAGTAGTATAGTGGACGTGACTAGCGGGGTGACCTACGAGCAGTACTTC
CDR3: CASSIVDVTSGVTYEQYF

D: TRBD1
J: TRBJ1-1
V: TRBV9
length: 15
size: NA
DNA: TGTGCCAGCAGCGTAGGTGGGACAGAGAACACTGAAGCTTTCTTT
CDR3: CASSVGGTENTEAFF

D: NA
J: TRBJ2-7
V: TRBV7-2
length: 13
size: NA
DNA: TGTGCCAGCAGTCCGATGGGAGGCGGGGAGCAGTACTTC
CDR3: CASSPMGGGEQYF

D: TRBD2
J: TRBJ2-1
V: TRBV19
length: 16
size: NA
DNA: TGTGCCAGTACCCAGTTTGCAAGGACTAGCGGCAATGAGCAGTTCTTC
CDR3: CASTQFARTSGNEQFF

D: NA
J: TRBJ2-3
V: TRBV7-2
length: 16
size: NA
DNA: TGTGCCAGCAGCTGGTCAGGAGCGGTGAGCACAGATACGCAGTATTTT
CDR3: CASSWSGAVSTDTQYF

D: TRBD1
J: TRBJ2-2
V: TRBV7-6
length: 15
size: NA
DNA: TGTGCCAGCAGCACGCGGACAGGCCGGGCCGGGGAGCTGTTTTTT
CDR3: CASSTRTGRAGELFF

D: NA
J: TRBJ2-7
V: TRBV10-3
length: 12
size: NA
DNA: TGTGCCATCGGTACAGGGCCGCGCGAGCAGTACTTC
CDR3: CAIGTGPREQYF

D: TRBD1
J: TRBJ2-7
V: TRBV5-4
length: 15
size: NA
DNA: TGTGCCAGCAGCTTGCTCCGGGACAGTCCCTACGAGCAGTACTTC
CDR3: CASSLLRDSPYEQYF

D: TRBD2
J: TRBJ2-2
V: TRBV4-2
length: 17
size: few
DNA: TGTGCCAGCAGCCGGGGACTAGCGGGGGCCGAGACCGGGGAGCTGTTTTTT
CDR3: CASSRGLAGAETGELFF

D: TRBD1
J: TRBJ2-5
V: TRBV18
length: 15
size: NA
DNA: TGTGCCAGCTCACCACTCGGGACAGTCCAAGAGACCCAGTACTTC
CDR3: CASSPLGTVQETQYF

D: TRBD1
J: TRBJ1-6
V: TRBV19
length: 15
size: NA
DNA: TGTGCCAGTAGTTACGGGACAGGGGAGTATTCACCCCTCCACTTT
CDR3: CASSYGTGEYSPLHF

D: NA
J: TRBJ1-1
V: TRBV20-1
length: 12
size: NA
DNA: TGCAGTGCTAGTGTGAGGAACACTGAAGCTTTCTTT
CDR3: CSASVRNTEAFF

D: TRBD2
J: TRBJ2-7
V: TRBV7-2
length: 15
size: NA
DNA: TGTGCCAGCAGCTTACTTGCGGGGGGCGCCTACGAGCAGTACTTC
CDR3: CASSLLAGGAYEQYF

D: TRBD2
J: TRBJ2-5
V: TRBV11-1
length: 16
size: once
DNA: TGTGCCAGCAGCTTAGAAGCGGGGGCCCTCCGGGAGACCCAGTACTTC
CDR3: CASSLEAGALRETQYF

D: TRBD1
J: TRBJ1-6
V: TRBV5-4
length: 14
size: NA
DNA: TGTGCCAGCAGAAGCGGACAGGGAGGTTCACCCCTCCACTTT
CDR3: CASRSGQGGSPLHF

D: TRBD1
J: TRBJ2-1
V: TRBV19
length: 14
size: once
DNA: TGTGCCTGTCAGGGGGCAGGGTCATACAATGAGCAGTTCTTC
CDR3: CACQGAGSYNEQFF